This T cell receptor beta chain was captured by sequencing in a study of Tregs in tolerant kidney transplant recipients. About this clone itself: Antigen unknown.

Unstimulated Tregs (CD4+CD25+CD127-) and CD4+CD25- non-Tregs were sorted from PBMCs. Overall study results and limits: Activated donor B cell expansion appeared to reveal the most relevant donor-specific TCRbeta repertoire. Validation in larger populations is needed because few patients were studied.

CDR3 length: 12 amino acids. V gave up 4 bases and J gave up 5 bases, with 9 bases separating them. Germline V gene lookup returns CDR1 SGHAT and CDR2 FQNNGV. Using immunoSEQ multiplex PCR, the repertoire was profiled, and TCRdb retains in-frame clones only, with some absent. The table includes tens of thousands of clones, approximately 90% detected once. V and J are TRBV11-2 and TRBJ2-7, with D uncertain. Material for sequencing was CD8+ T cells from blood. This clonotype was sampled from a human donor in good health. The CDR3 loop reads CASSSPGDEQYF. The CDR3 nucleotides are TGTGCCAGCAGCTCCCCCGGAGACGAGCAGTACTTC. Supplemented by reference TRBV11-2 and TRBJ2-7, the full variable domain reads EAGVAQSPRYKIIEKRQSVAFWCNPISGHATLYWYQQILGQGPKLLIQFQNNGVVDDSQLPKDRFSAERLKGVDSTLKIQPAKLEDSAVYLCASSSPGDEQYFGPGTRLTVT.